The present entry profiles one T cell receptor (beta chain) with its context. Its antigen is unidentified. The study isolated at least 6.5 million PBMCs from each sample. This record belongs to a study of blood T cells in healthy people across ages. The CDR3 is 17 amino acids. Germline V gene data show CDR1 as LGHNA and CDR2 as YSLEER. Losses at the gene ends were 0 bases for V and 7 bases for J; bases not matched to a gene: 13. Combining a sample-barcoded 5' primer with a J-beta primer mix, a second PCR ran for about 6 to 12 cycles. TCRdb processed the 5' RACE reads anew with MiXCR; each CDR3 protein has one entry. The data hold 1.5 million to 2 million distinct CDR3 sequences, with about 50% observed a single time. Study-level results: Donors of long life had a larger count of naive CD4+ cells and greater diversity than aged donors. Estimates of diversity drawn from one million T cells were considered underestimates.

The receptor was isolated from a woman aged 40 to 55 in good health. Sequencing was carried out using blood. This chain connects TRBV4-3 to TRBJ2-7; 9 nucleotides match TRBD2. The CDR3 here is CASSQDGAGGPYNEQYF. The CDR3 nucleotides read TGCGCCAGCAGCCAAGATGGGGCGGGGGGGCCGTACAATGAGCAGTACTTC.